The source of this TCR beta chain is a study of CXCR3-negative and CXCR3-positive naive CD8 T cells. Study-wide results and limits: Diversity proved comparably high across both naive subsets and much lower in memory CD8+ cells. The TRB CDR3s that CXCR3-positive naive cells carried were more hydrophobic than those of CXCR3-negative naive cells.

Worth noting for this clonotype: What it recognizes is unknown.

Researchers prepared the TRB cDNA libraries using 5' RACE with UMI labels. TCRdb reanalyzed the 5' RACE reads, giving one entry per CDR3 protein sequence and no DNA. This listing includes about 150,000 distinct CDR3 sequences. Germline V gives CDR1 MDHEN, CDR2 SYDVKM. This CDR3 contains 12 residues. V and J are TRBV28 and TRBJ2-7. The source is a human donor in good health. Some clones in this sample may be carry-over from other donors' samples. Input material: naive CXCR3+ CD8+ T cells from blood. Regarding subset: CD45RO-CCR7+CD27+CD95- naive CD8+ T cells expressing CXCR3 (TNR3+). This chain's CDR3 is CASSLGSYEEYF.